The rows below give T cell receptor beta chains drawn from one sample of a study of vaccination and CD4 T cells after COVID-19. The antigens of these receptors remain unknown. TCRdb independently ran MiXCR on the PCR reads; one entry per CDR3 protein. The sample holds about 15,000 distinct CDR3 sequences, 30% seen once. The sequenced material came from cultured CD4+ T cells from blood. Receptors originate from a human donor with COVID-19. Each CDR3 is given with its conserved first and last residue. D genes are given only for firm matches. Clone size, where shown, is once, few, many, or a class for clones that have expanded.

CDR3	DNA	size	V	D	J
CASSDRGTGELFF	TGTGCCAGCAGTGATCGAGGCACCGGGGAGCTGTTTTTT	-	TRBV2	-	TRBJ2-2
CASSHNGALHF	TGTGCCAGCAGCCACAATGGGGCCCTCCACTTT	few	TRBV12-3/TRBV12-4	-	TRBJ1-6
CAWSVYASATGSGEKLFF	TGTGCCTGGAGTGTATATGCATCCGCAACGGGGTCGGGGGAAAAACTGTTTTTT	-	TRBV30	-	TRBJ1-4
CASSELLETQYF	TGTGCCAGCAGTGAATTATTGGAGACCCAGTACTTC	few	TRBV6-1	-	TRBJ2-5
CASSLAGELFF	TGTGCCAGCAGCTTGGCCGGGGAGCTGTTTTTT	-	TRBV5-6	-	TRBJ2-2
CASTGTGVNQPQHF	TGTGCCAGCACCGGGACAGGGGTCAATCAGCCCCAGCATTTT	-	TRBV6-1	TRBD1	TRBJ1-5
CASSMDRGQTEAFF	TGTGCCAGTAGTATGGACAGGGGGCAAACTGAAGCTTTCTTT	-	TRBV19	TRBD1	TRBJ1-1
CASSYSGQADYGYTF	TGTGCCAGCAGTTACTCGGGTCAGGCCGACTATGGCTACACCTTC	few	TRBV6-2/TRBV6-3	-	TRBJ1-2
CASSSRMGGNTEAFF	TGTGCCAGCAGCTCCCGGATGGGGGGGAACACTGAAGCTTTCTTT	-	TRBV7-9	-	TRBJ1-1
CASSQEWQGAGGYTF	TGCGCCAGCAGCCAAGAGTGGCAGGGGGCCGGTGGCTACACCTTC	-	TRBV4-3	TRBD1	TRBJ1-2
CSALNPGDTEAFF	TGCAGTGCCCTCAACCCAGGGGACACTGAAGCTTTCTTT	few	TRBV20-1	-	TRBJ1-1
CASSETDRGDYEQYF	TGTGCCAGCAGTGAGACGGACAGGGGTGATTACGAGCAGTACTTC	few	TRBV6-1	TRBD1	TRBJ2-7
CSANRDRNSPLHF	TGCAGTGCAAACCGGGACAGGAATTCACCCCTCCACTTT	few	TRBV20-1	TRBD1	TRBJ1-6
CSAKKKGGQPQHF	TGCAGTGCTAAGAAGAAGGGTGGGCAGCCCCAGCATTTT	-	TRBV20-1	-	TRBJ1-5
CASSLPEVQGREQFF	TGTGCCAGCAGTTTACCCGAGGTGCAGGGCCGTGAGCAGTTCTTC	-	TRBV27	-	TRBJ2-1
CASGGAGRDTGELFF	TGTGCCAGCGGGGGAGCGGGACGGGACACCGGGGAGCTGTTTTTT	few	TRBV2	TRBD2	TRBJ2-2
CASSWTGNYGYTF	TGTGCCAGCAGTTGGACAGGGAACTATGGCTACACCTTC	few	TRBV6-2/TRBV6-3	TRBD1	TRBJ1-2
CASSQEGLSTEAFF	TGTGCCAGCAGCCAAGAGGGGCTTTCCACTGAAGCTTTCTTT	-	TRBV14	-	TRBJ1-1
CASSLAGQKNTEAFF	TGTGCCAGCAGCTTAGCTGGACAGAAAAACACTGAAGCTTTCTTT	-	TRBV7-9	-	TRBJ1-1
CASSPLGTGGNQPQHF	TGTGCCAGCAGCCCTTTAGGGACAGGGGGCAATCAGCCCCAGCATTTT	-	TRBV7-8	TRBD1	TRBJ1-5
CASNRREGRETQYF	TGTGCCAGCAATCGAAGGGAGGGTAGGGAGACCCAGTACTTC	few	TRBV6-1	TRBD2	TRBJ2-5
CAGQGGGTEAFF	TGTGCCGGACAGGGAGGTGGAACTGAAGCTTTCTTT	few	TRBV28	TRBD1	TRBJ1-1
CASISTGRNSGANVLTF	TGTGCCAGTATCTCGACGGGGCGGAACTCTGGGGCCAACGTCCTGACTTTC	-	TRBV19	-	TRBJ2-6
CSASKNRDSIDSPLHF	TGCAGTGCTAGCAAAAATAGGGACAGTATTGATTCACCCCTCCACTTT	-	TRBV20-1	TRBD1	TRBJ1-6
CASSLPGSEAFF	TGTGCCAGCAGCCTTCCAGGGTCTGAAGCTTTCTTT	-	TRBV3-1	-	TRBJ1-1
CASRDRELGLNEQFF	TGTGCCAGCAGGGACAGGGAATTGGGCCTCAATGAGCAGTTCTTC	-	TRBV2	TRBD1	TRBJ2-1
CASSLKSYNEQYF	TGTGCCAGCAGTTTAAAGTCCTATAACGAGCAGTACTTC	-	TRBV27	-	TRBJ2-7